This T cell receptor beta chain was profiled in a study of naive and memory T cell subsets. Ligated cDNA underwent four rounds of PCR with nested alpha and beta constant region primers and SP2. TCRdb re-analysed the UMI-ligation and nested PCR reads in MiXCR, keeping a single row per CDR3 protein. This sample has tens of thousands of distinct CDR3 sequences, with about 6.2% found just once. Treatment described: skin biopsy from PPD injection site in Mantoux-positive individual. The library had UMIs added by 3' ligation of an oligonucleotide to TCR cDNA. This CDR3 is built from 17 residues. Germline V CDR1 and CDR2: SEHNR, FQNEAQ (reference sequence). V was pared by 1 base and J by 2 bases, with 12 bases between.

The source material was skin, sampled from a tuberculin skin test site. The TCR sequence derives from an adult in good health. This sequence joins TRBV7-9 and TRBJ1-6; maybe TRBD1 (5 bases). The CDR3 sequence is CASSLEGEGAYNSPLHF. The CDR3 DNA follows: TGTGCCAGCAGCTTAGAAGGGGAGGGCGCCTATAATTCACCCCTCCACTTT.